A selection of T cell receptor beta chains follows, all from one sample in a study of T cell responses to AZD1222 COVID-19 vaccine. Measured with immunoSEQ multiplex PCR; TCRdb has only the in-frame clones, and not every one. The table shows approximately 170,000 clones, with approximately 94% occurring only once. The material sequenced was peripheral blood, taken 28 days after the second AZD1222 dose. These receptors originate from an adult who received the AZD1222 COVID-19 vaccine. Each CDR3 is given with its conserved first and last residue. The order of the fields is V gene, clone size, J gene, D gene, CDR3 protein, CDR3 DNA. A D gene is named only where the DNA matches it firmly. Not every row has a clone size; where given, it reads once, few, many or a size class.

v_gene: TRBV5-8
abundance: NA
j_gene: TRBJ1-4
d_gene: NA
CDR3aa: CASSRRQVREKLFF
CDR3nt: TGTGCCAGCAGCCGAAGACAGGTGCGGGAAAAACTGTTTTTT

v_gene: TRBV7-6
abundance: NA
j_gene: TRBJ2-7
d_gene: TRBD2
CDR3aa: CASSLTSSGYYEQYF
CDR3nt: TGTGCCAGCAGCTTAACTTCTAGCGGTTACTACGAGCAGTACTTC

v_gene: TRBV28
abundance: NA
j_gene: TRBJ1-5
d_gene: NA
CDR3aa: CASSSGNQPQHF
CDR3nt: TGTGCCAGCAGTTCCGGCAATCAGCCCCAGCATTTT

v_gene: TRBV2
abundance: NA
j_gene: TRBJ2-1
d_gene: TRBD2
CDR3aa: CASELAGGQGEQFF
CDR3nt: TGTGCCAGCGAACTAGCGGGAGGGCAGGGTGAGCAGTTCTTC

v_gene: TRBV5-1
abundance: NA
j_gene: TRBJ2-1
d_gene: TRBD1
CDR3aa: CASSLNAGQGKNEQFF
CDR3nt: TGCGCCAGCAGCTTGAATGCGGGACAGGGCAAGAATGAGCAGTTCTTC

v_gene: TRBV6-6
abundance: NA
j_gene: TRBJ1-2
d_gene: TRBD1
CDR3aa: CASNGGQENYGYTF
CDR3nt: TGTGCCAGCAATGGGGGACAGGAGAACTATGGCTACACCTTC

v_gene: TRBV2
abundance: NA
j_gene: TRBJ2-4
d_gene: NA
CDR3aa: CASTSQNIQYF
CDR3nt: TGTGCCAGCACTTCCCAAAACATTCAGTACTTC

v_gene: TRBV2
abundance: NA
j_gene: TRBJ1-1
d_gene: TRBD1
CDR3aa: CASSRQGNTEAFF
CDR3nt: TGTGCCAGCAGCCGACAGGGTAACACTGAAGCTTTCTTT

v_gene: TRBV29-1
abundance: NA
j_gene: TRBJ2-7
d_gene: NA
CDR3aa: CSVARGDSYEQYF
CDR3nt: TGCAGCGTTGCTAGGGGGGATTCCTACGAGCAGTACTTC

v_gene: TRBV3-1/TRBV3-2
abundance: NA
j_gene: TRBJ1-3
d_gene: NA
CDR3aa: CASSQLGNTIYF
CDR3nt: TGTGCCAGCAGCCAATTAGGAAACACCATATATTTT

v_gene: TRBV4-1
abundance: NA
j_gene: TRBJ2-5
d_gene: NA
CDR3aa: CASSQETGSGETQYF
CDR3nt: TGCGCCAGCAGCCAGGAAACAGGGTCTGGAGAGACCCAGTACTTC

v_gene: TRBV6-5
abundance: NA
j_gene: TRBJ2-7
d_gene: TRBD1
CDR3aa: CASSYSGTGGSYEQYF
CDR3nt: TGTGCCAGCAGTTACTCGGGGACAGGGGGCTCCTACGAGCAGTACTTC

v_gene: TRBV7-8
abundance: NA
j_gene: TRBJ1-5
d_gene: NA
CDR3aa: CASSLVGGSNQPQHF
CDR3nt: TGTGCCAGCAGCTTAGTTGGGGGCAGCAATCAGCCCCAGCATTTT

v_gene: TRBV19
abundance: NA
j_gene: TRBJ1-4
d_gene: TRBD1
CDR3aa: CASTPGGYEKLFF
CDR3nt: TGTGCCAGTACCCCAGGGGGTTATGAAAAACTGTTTTTT

v_gene: TRBV5-8
abundance: NA
j_gene: TRBJ2-3
d_gene: TRBD2
CDR3aa: CASSCPRLAGGEDTQYF
CDR3nt: TGTGCCAGCAGCTGTCCGAGACTAGCGGGGGGTGAGGATACGCAGTATTTT

v_gene: TRBV5-6
abundance: NA
j_gene: TRBJ2-3
d_gene: NA
CDR3aa: CASSLTRGQAATDTQYF
CDR3nt: TGTGCCAGCAGCTTGACCAGGGGACAAGCGGCAACAGATACGCAGTATTTT

v_gene: TRBV12-5
abundance: NA
j_gene: TRBJ1-2
d_gene: NA
CDR3aa: CASGQGFGYTF
CDR3nt: TGTGCTAGTGGTCAAGGATTTGGCTACACCTTC

v_gene: TRBV6-7
abundance: once
j_gene: TRBJ1-1
d_gene: TRBD1
CDR3aa: CASSDSGQKTEAFF
CDR3nt: TGTGCCAGCAGTGACTCGGGACAGAAGACTGAAGCTTTCTTT

v_gene: TRBV7-9
abundance: NA
j_gene: TRBJ1-4
d_gene: TRBD1
CDR3aa: CASSLRQGGEKLFF
CDR3nt: TGTGCCAGCAGCCTTCGACAGGGCGGCGAAAAACTGTTTTTT